Each of the 28 T cell receptor beta chains below was sequenced from the same sample in a study of Tregs in tolerant kidney transplant recipients. Recipients received nonmyeloablative bone marrow transplants from related graft donors, with transient mixed chimerism. The repertoire was sequenced with immunoSEQ multiplex PCR; TCRdb's copy has only in-frame clones and lacks some. Its table records under 30,000 clones. The material was CD4+ T cells from blood (PBMCs), obtained 6 months after the transplant. The receptors come from a human patient who received a combined kidney and bone marrow transplant. The graft donor may have given rise to some T cells.

Comment on this clone: The CDR3 end is not reached by the read, which stops 3 residues before it; the germline J gene fills it in. V is TRBV12-3 or TRBV12-4 and J is TRBJ2-7; the match to TRBD2 covers 8 bases. V shed 6 bases, J shed 3 bases, and the junction held 1 base outside the gene matches. This CDR3 has 12 residues. The covered CDR3 bases are TGTGCCAGCAGCCGGGGGGGCTACGAG. Encoded protein: CASSRGGYE. In full, the CDR3 reads CASSRGGYEQYF.

Of note for this clone: The read terminates 3 residues before the CDR3 end, so the remaining end is supplied by the germline J gene. V usage is TRBV7-9 and J usage is TRBJ1-2; 9 bases line up with TRBD1. Germline loops: CDR1 SEHNR, CDR2 FQNEAQ (reference sequence). V lost 3 bases, J lost 2 bases, and 1 base stayed unmatched. The CDR3 consists of 14 residues. The CDR3: CASSLGQGNYGYTF. The covered CDR3 bases are TGTGCCAGCAGCTTGGGACAGGGCAACTATGGC.

Points on this clone: Read data end 3 residues before the CDR3 end; the end is taken from the germline J gene. The chain combines TRBV7-2 with TRBJ1-1, with 8 bases aligning to TRBD1. The CDR3 has 15 residues. Germline V CDR1 and CDR2: SGHTA, FQGNSA. J was trimmed by 6 bases and V by 3 bases; bases with no gene match: 9. The CDR3 protein is CASSFIRQGAAEAFF. Partial CDR3 DNA: TGTGCCAGCAGCTTTATCCGGCAGGGGGCCGCTGAA.

A word on this clone: The read is 3 residues too short to cover the CDR3 end, so that end is filled in from the germline J gene. The rearrangement uses TRBV30 and TRBJ2-2, with 9 nucleotides matching TRBD1. V dropped 5 bases and J dropped 6; count of bases not matched to a gene: 13. The CDR3 totals 16 residues. In germline, CDR1 is GTSNPN, CDR2 SVGIG (reference sequence). The CDR3 region is CAWEVGGQGGAGELFF. The sequenced part of the CDR3 DNA is TGTGCCTGGGAAGTAGGGGGACAGGGAGGCGCCGGGGAG.

As to this clone: The read terminates 3 residues before the CDR3 end, so the remaining end is supplied by the germline J gene. J is TRBJ2-7 and V is TRBV5-1; possibly TRBD1 for D (5 bases). V shed 4 bases and J shed 4 bases, with 15 bases lying between them. Germline CDR1 is SGHRS and CDR2 is YFSETQ. The CDR3 is 14 amino acids. CDR3 bases read: TGCGCCAGCAGCCAATTCGGACATGTATACGAG. As protein: CASSQFGHVYE. The entire CDR3 sequence reads CASSQFGHVYEQYF.

Remarks on this clone: The read ends 3 residues shy of where the CDR3 ends; the end is completed using the germline J gene. This sequence joins TRBV20-1 and TRBJ2-3, with 7 bases fitting TRBD1. The CDR3 totals 15 residues. Germline CDR1 DFQATT, CDR2 SNEGSKA (reference sequence). The junction had 14 bases not matched to a gene; V was cut back by 6 bases and J by 5 bases. CDR3 DNA, as far as it was read: TGCAGTGCCCGACTTAGTGGCAGGGGGATAGATACG. Translation: CSARLSGRGIDT. The complete CDR3 sequence is CSARLSGRGIDTQYF.

Concerning this clone: Read coverage stops 3 residues before the CDR3 terminus; the germline J gene supplies the remainder. This chain connects TRBV30 to TRBJ1-6, with TRBD1 as a possible D gene (6 bases). CDR3 length: 15 amino acids. Per the germline V gene, CDR1 is GTSNPN and CDR2 is SVGIG (reference sequence). With 4 bases removed from V and 7 bases from J, the gap between germline ends came to 17 bases. The CDR3 loop is CAWTWTAGLNSPLHF. Partial CDR3 DNA: TGTGCCTGGACCTGGACAGCTGGATTAAATTCACCC.

Regarding this clone: The CDR3 is cut off 3 residues early in the read; its end comes from the germline J gene. The genes are TRBV5-1 and TRBJ2-7, with 8 bases aligning to TRBD2. The CDR3 runs to 14 residues. Germline V lookup: CDR1 SGHRS, CDR2 YFSETQ. V trimming: 5 bases; J trimming: 3 bases; junction bases outside the gene matches: 7. Here the CDR3 reads CASRVAGGNYEQYF. The part of the CDR3 DNA that was read is TGCGCCAGCAGAGTGGCGGGGGGAAACTACGAG.

About this clone itself: The sequence runs out 3 residues before the end of the CDR3; the remainder is reconstructed from the germline J gene. This chain links TRBV6-2 or TRBV6-3 with TRBJ2-7; 9 nucleotides line up with TRBD1. CDR1 and CDR2 from the germline V gene are MNHEY and SVGEGT. V was pared by 4 bases and J by 4 bases, with 5 bases of the junction left unmatched. The CDR3 length is 14 residues. The covered CDR3 bases are TGTGCCAGCAGTTCCCGGACAGGGGCGTACGAG. Translated: CASSSRTGAYE. The full CDR3 reads CASSSRTGAYEQYF.

This CDR3 is CSAGPLAGANTGELFF. The sequenced CDR3 bases are TGCAGTGCCGGGCCGTTAGCGGGAGCGAACACCGGGGAG. The chain recombines TRBV20-1 with TRBJ2-2; 9 bases fit TRBD2. Read sequence stops 3 residues before the CDR3 end, and the germline J gene provides the missing end. The V gene end was trimmed by 6 bases and the J gene end by 0 bases; junction bases not matched to a gene: 8. This CDR3 comprises 16 residues. CDR1 is DFQATT, CDR2 SNEGSKA, per germline (reference sequence).

CDR3: CAWSVQYEAFF. The sequenced CDR3 bases are TGTGCCTGGAGTGTACAATATGAA. The V and J genes are TRBV30 and TRBJ1-1; D is unresolved. The missing CDR3 end, 3 residues past where the read stops, is filled in from the germline J gene. The CDR3 runs to 11 residues. Germline V gene data show CDR1 as GTSNPN and CDR2 as SVGIG (reference sequence). The germline V and J ends were trimmed by 0 bases and 7 bases, with 6 bases remaining between them. The whole variable domain, remainder taken from reference TRBV30 and TRBJ1-1, is SQTIHQWPATLVQPVGSPLSLECTVEGTSNPNLYWYRQAAGRGLQLLFYSVGIGQISSEVPQNLSASRPQDRQFILSSKKLLLSDSGFYLCAWSVQYEAFFGQGTRLTVV.

Concerning this clone itself: With the read ending 3 residues before the CDR3 end, the germline J gene is used to fill in that end. The chain has TRBV7-9 and TRBJ1-2; D gene ambiguous. The CDR3 loop spans 12 amino acids. Germline CDR1 is SEHNR and CDR2 is FQNEAQ (reference sequence). V was pared by 8 bases and J by 4 bases, with 11 bases between. The CDR3: CASRRAGYGYTF. The sequenced part of the CDR3 DNA is TGTGCCAGCCGTAGGGCAGGCTATGGC.

Points on this clone: The CDR3 extends 3 residues past the end of the read, so its final part is completed from the germline J gene. The chain employs TRBV20-1 and TRBJ1-2, with TRBD1 matching over 9 bases. The V gene's germline CDR1 is DFQATT and CDR2 SNEGSKA (reference sequence). V dropped 6 bases and J dropped 5; count of bases not matched to a gene: 10. The CDR3 is made up of 14 amino acids. The CDR3 spells CSAGTGKRGYGYTF. The DNA read from the CDR3 is TGCAGTGCAGGGACAGGGAAGCGTGGGTATGGC.

Notes on this clone: The CDR3 is cut off 3 residues early in the read; its end comes from the germline J gene. This chain uses TRBV14 with TRBJ1-4; D may be TRBD1 (6 bases). There are 14 residues in the CDR3. Germline CDR1 and CDR2: SGHDN and FVKESK. The part of the CDR3 DNA that was read is TGTGCCAGCAGCCAGGGGGCAGGGCGGTCGGAA. Translation: CASSQGAGRSE. The full CDR3 protein reads CASSQGAGRSELFF.

Frequency places this clone as medium-sized. The read halts 3 residues ahead of the CDR3 end, with the missing end drawn from the germline J gene. This chain joins TRBV7-9 and TRBJ1-1, with 9 bases that match TRBD1. CDR1 and CDR2 (germline): SEHNR, FQNEAQ (reference sequence). V gave up 5 bases and J gave up 6 bases; unmatched junction bases: 4. CDR3 length: 13 residues. CDR3 region: CASSRDREAEAFF. CDR3 bases read: TGTGCCAGCAGCCGGGACAGGGAGGCTGAA.

Regarding this clone: The read ends 3 residues before the CDR3 terminus; that terminus is restored from the germline J gene. This chain links TRBV18 with TRBJ2-5; weak D call: TRBD1 (5 bases). CDR3 length: 16 amino acids. Germline-derived CDR1 and CDR2 are KGHSH and LQKENI. V lost 1 base, J lost 1 base, and 13 bases lay in between. The DNA read from the CDR3 is TGTGCCAGCTCACCACAGCAGGGCGGCACCCAAGAGACC. This sequence encodes CASSPQQGGTQET. The CDR3 in full is CASSPQQGGTQETQYF.

Notes on this clone: The observed sequence ends 3 residues before the CDR3 terminus, with the missing tail filled in from the germline J gene. The gene calls are TRBV7-8 and TRBJ2-5; maybe TRBD2 (6 bases). CDR1 SGHVS and CDR2 FQNEAQ come from the germline V gene. V lost 5 bases and J 5 bases, leaving 21 bases between the germline ends. The CDR3 spans 16 residues. This CDR3 is CASSQFPSGGRETQYF. Partial CDR3 DNA: TGTGCCAGCAGCCAATTCCCAAGTGGGGGGAGGGAGACC.

Comments on this clone: The read comes to an end 3 residues before the CDR3 does, leaving the germline J gene to fill in the end. V usage is TRBV10-3 and J usage is TRBJ1-2; 8 bases match TRBD1. The CDR3 is 14 amino acids. Germline CDR1 and CDR2: ENHRY and SYGVKD. V shed 5 bases and J 6 bases; nucleotides not matched to a gene: 8. The part of the CDR3 DNA that was read is TGTGCCATCAGTAACGGACAGGGAAGTAATGGC. The encoded protein is CAISNGQGSNG. The entire CDR3 is CAISNGQGSNGYTF.

To note about this clone: The read terminates 3 residues ahead of where the CDR3 ends, so the germline J gene completes it. The rearrangement links TRBV5-1 to TRBJ1-1; the D gene is possibly TRBD1 (5 bases). The CDR3 is 13 residues long. CDR1 SGHRS and CDR2 YFSETQ come from the germline V gene. Trimming removed 0 bases at V and 6 bases at J, with 9 bases between. CDR3 region: CASSLGWGAEAFF. The sequenced part of the CDR3 DNA is TGCGCCAGCAGCTTGGGGTGGGGGGCTGAA.

Turning to this clone: The sequence runs out 3 residues before the end of the CDR3; the remainder is reconstructed from the germline J gene. The chain has TRBV2 and TRBJ2-3; 7 bases align to TRBD1. This CDR3 has 13 residues. The trim removed 6 bases at V and 3 bases at J, leaving 3 bases unmatched. Germline V gene lookup returns CDR1 SNHLY and CDR2 FYNNEI. CDR3 bases read: TGTGCCAGCAGCCGACAGGGAACAGATACG. Translating it yields CASSRQGTDT. The complete CDR3 sequence is CASSRQGTDTQYF.

Notes on this clone: The read terminates 3 residues ahead of where the CDR3 ends, so the germline J gene completes it. The V and J genes are TRBV11-2 and TRBJ2-1; TRBD1 matches at 7 bases. The J segment lost 9 bases and the V segment lost 5 bases, leaving 7 bases of the junction unmatched. This CDR3 comprises 13 residues. Germline CDR1 and CDR2: SGHAT and FQNNGV. The sequenced part of the CDR3 DNA is TGTGCCAGCAGCACCGACAGGGTCCGTGAG. Amino acids: CASSTDRVRE. The complete CDR3 reads CASSTDRVREQFF. Full variable domain (remainder filled in from reference TRBV11-2 and TRBJ2-1): EAGVAQSPRYKIIEKRQSVAFWCNPISGHATLYWYQQILGQGPKLLIQFQNNGVVDDSQLPKDRFSAERLKGVDSTLKIQPAKLEDSAVYLCASSTDRVREQFFGPGTRLTVL.

As for this clone: The observed sequence ends 3 residues before the CDR3 terminus, with the missing tail filled in from the germline J gene. This chain uses TRBV5-1 with TRBJ1-1, with 8 nucleotides matching TRBD1. Trimming cost V 3 bases and J 6 bases; bases outside gene matches: 7. Per the germline V gene, CDR1 is SGHRS and CDR2 is YFSETQ. The CDR3 spans 14 residues. The DNA read from the CDR3 is TGCGCCAGCAGCTCGACAGGGGATCTCGCTGAA. It encodes CASSSTGDLAE. The full CDR3 sequence reads CASSSTGDLAEAFF.

Worth noting for this clone: The CDR3 is cut off 3 residues early in the read; its end comes from the germline J gene. The chain recombines TRBV14 with TRBJ2-3; weak D call: TRBD1 (5 bases). This CDR3 comprises 14 residues. The germline V gene has CDR1 SGHDN and CDR2 FVKESK. Trimming shortened V by 3 bases and J by 2 bases, and 9 bases separated the two germline ends. The CDR3 loop is CASSQRQLTDTQYF. CDR3 bases read: TGTGCCAGCAGCCAGAGACAGCTCACAGATACG.

About this clone itself: The missing CDR3 end, 3 residues past where the read stops, is filled in from the germline J gene. The gene calls are TRBV7-2 and TRBJ1-5, with TRBD1 matching over 7 bases. Germline V gene sequence: CDR1 SGHTA, CDR2 FQGNSA. The CDR3 extends over 15 amino acids. With V trimmed by 5 bases and J by 0 bases, 4 bases remained unmatched. The chain's CDR3 is CASSQTGASNQPQHF. The CDR3 DNA, read in part, is TGTGCCAGCAGCCAAACAGGGGCTAGCAATCAGCCC. The whole variable domain, remainder taken from reference TRBV7-2 and TRBJ1-5, is GAGVSQSPSNKVTEKGKDVELRCDPISGHTALYWYRQSLGQGLEFLIYFQGNSAPDKSGLPSDRFSAERTGGSVSTLTIQRTQQEDSAVYLCASSQTGASNQPQHFGDGTRLSIL.

Notes on this clone: The read comes to an end 3 residues before the CDR3 does, leaving the germline J gene to fill in the end. This sequence joins TRBV10-1 and TRBJ2-1, with TRBD1 identical over 7 bases. The CDR3 is made up of 18 amino acids. In germline, CDR1 is WNHNN, CDR2 SYGVQD (reference sequence). V lost 0 bases, J lost 4 bases, and 12 bases stayed unmatched. Here the CDR3 reads CASSESKGASGFYNEQFF. The covered CDR3 bases are TGCGCCAGCAGTGAGTCGAAGGGGGCTAGTGGGTTTTACAATGAG.

With respect to this clone: The read finishes 3 residues shy of the CDR3 end, and the germline J gene is used to complete it. This chain connects TRBV5-4 to TRBJ2-7; 9 positions agree with TRBD1. This CDR3 is 13 amino acids long. V lost 4 bases to trimming and J lost 2 bases; unmatched junction nucleotides: 1. The germline gives CDR1 SGHNT, CDR2 YYREEE (reference sequence). Here the CDR3 reads CASSRTGAYEQYF. The DNA read from the CDR3 is TGTGCCAGCAGCCGGACAGGGGCCTACGAG.

Details on this clone: Sequencing ends 3 residues short of the CDR3 end; the germline J gene provides the rest. The rearrangement joins TRBV30 to TRBJ2-7; TRBD2 matches at 7 bases. The V gene end was trimmed by 3 bases and the J gene end by 2 bases; junction bases not matched to a gene: 7. The CDR3 has 14 amino acids. Per germline, CDR1 GTSNPN and CDR2 SVGIG (reference sequence). The CDR3 bases that were read are TGTGCCTGGAGCTCGATAGCGGGCACCTACGAG. Translating it yields CAWSSIAGTYE. The full CDR3 reads CAWSSIAGTYEQYF.

In regard to this clone: The CDR3 end falls 3 residues outside the read, so it is completed with the germline J gene. The chain has TRBV19 and TRBJ2-1, with 15 bases identical to TRBD2. V lost 5 bases and J lost 9; bases outside the gene matches: 11. CDR3 length: 17 amino acids. Per the germline V gene, CDR1 is LNHDA and CDR2 is SQIVND (reference sequence). The chain's CDR3 is CASSPLRGLAGGGEQFF. The sequenced CDR3 bases are TGTGCCAGTAGTCCCCTTAGGGGACTAGCGGGAGGCGGTGAG.